The T cell receptor beta chain under discussion was sequenced for a study of cytomegalovirus exposure and HLA in healthy donors. Study in general: Earlier, 100 million or so unique TCR beta sequences were recovered from approximately 180 million T cells by an analysis. General study points: Differences between HLA loci emerged in a later analysis of TCR association rates, with DRB1 most and HLA-C fewest. CMV serostatus was the only immune exposure information that was available.

Concerning this clone itself: Its cognate antigen is unknown.

PCR primers comprised 60 Vbeta and 13 Jbeta primers. Profiling relied on immunoSEQ multiplex PCR, and the TCRdb table lists in-frame clones only, not all of them. The profile covers some 90,000 clones, with about 74% appearing a single time and roughly 3% taken by the ten largest. The CDR3 covers 12 residues. The germline V and J ends were trimmed by 3 bases and 6 bases, with 8 bases remaining between them. Germline CDR1 is SGHNT and CDR2 is YENEEA. The V and J genes are TRBV11-3 and TRBJ1-2, with D perhaps matching TRBD1 (6 bases). The clonotype was recovered from a middle-aged man in good health and CMV-seronegative. Material for sequencing was PBMCs. CDR3 protein: CASSFRGDGYTF. The CDR3 DNA reads as TGTGCCAGCAGCTTCAGGGGCGATGGCTACACCTTC.